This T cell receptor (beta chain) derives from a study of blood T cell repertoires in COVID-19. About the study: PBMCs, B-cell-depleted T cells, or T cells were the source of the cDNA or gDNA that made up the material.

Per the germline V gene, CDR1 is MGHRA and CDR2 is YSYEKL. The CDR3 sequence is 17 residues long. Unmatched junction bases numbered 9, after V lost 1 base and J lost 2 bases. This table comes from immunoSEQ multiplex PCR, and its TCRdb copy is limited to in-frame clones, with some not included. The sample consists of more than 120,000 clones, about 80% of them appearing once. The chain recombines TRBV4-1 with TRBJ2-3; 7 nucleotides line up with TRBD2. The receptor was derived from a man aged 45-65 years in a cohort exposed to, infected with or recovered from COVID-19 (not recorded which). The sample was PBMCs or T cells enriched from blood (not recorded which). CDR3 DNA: TGCGCCAGCAGCCAAGGATCGGGAGGAGATACCACAGATACGCAGTATTTT. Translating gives CASSQGSGGDTTDTQYF.